Here is one T cell receptor beta chain with its context. Under the authors' procedure: How many nucleated cells were present was estimated from reference gene primer amplification. Some clones are missing from TCRdb's copy, which holds only in-frame ones; the method was immunoSEQ multiplex PCR. V and J calls and clone size are given by that table; D and trimming were obtained from the DNA. The sample has 15,000 to 20,000 clones; under 95% are singletons. Germline-derived CDR1 and CDR2 are MNHEY and SVGAGI. The CDR3 loop spans 13 amino acids. The V gene end was trimmed by 6 bases and the J gene end by 7 bases; junction bases not matched to a gene: 7. These data are taken from a study of blood T cell repertoires in COVID-19. About the study: There were acute and convalescent COVID-19 samples, and they came from the United States, Italy and Spain.

The gene calls are TRBV6-5 and TRBJ1-2; 8 nucleotides align to TRBD1. The sequence came from a human donor in a cohort sampled during active COVID-19. Sequenced: peripheral blood. CDR3 bases: TGTGCCAGCAGGGCAGCAGGGGGCAGTGGCTACACCTTC. Translating it yields CASRAAGGSGYTF.